Shown below are 14 T cell receptor beta chains from a single sample sequenced in a study of blood T cell repertoires in COVID-19. The protocol was immunoSEQ multiplex PCR, while the TCRdb copy is restricted to in-frame clones and leaves out a portion. The sample records 200,000 to 250,000 clones, about four fifths being singletons. The sequenced sample was PBMCs or T cells enriched from blood (not recorded which). These receptors came from a woman aged 45-60 years with acute COVID-19.

This clone was counted between two and nine times. The V and J genes are TRBV18 and TRBJ2-3; 10 positions agree with TRBD2. Germline V CDR1 and CDR2: KGHSH, LQKENI. With V trimmed by 1 base and J by 3 bases, 4 bases remained unmatched. This CDR3 contains 16 residues. The CDR3 loop reads CASSPQRAGGTDTQYF. DNA for the CDR3: TGTGCCAGCTCACCACAGCGAGCGGGGGGGACAGATACGCAGTATTTT.

This clone occurred a few times. The chain links TRBV28 to TRBJ2-3, with TRBD2 matching 12 bases. Germline CDR1 MDHEN, CDR2 SYDVKM. This CDR3 contains 18 residues. Germline trimming cut 5 bases from V and 3 bases from J; bases unmatched to any gene: 12. The DNA for the CDR3 is TGTGCCAGCAGTACTACTAGCGGGGGGCCGGAGGGTACAGATACGCAGTATTTT. Its protein product is CASSTTSGGPEGTDTQYF.

This clone was detected a few times. The V gene is TRBV3-1 (or the pseudogene TRBV3-2), the J gene TRBJ2-1; D gene ambiguous. V was trimmed by 0 bases and J by 7 bases, leaving 13 bases between them. Germline loops: CDR1 LGHDT, CDR2 YNNKEL (reference sequence). The CDR3 extends over 15 amino acids. Here the CDR3 DNA reads TGTGCCAGCAGCCAAGATCTGACGTCAGGTAATGAGCAGTTCTTC. Translating it yields CASSQDLTSGNEQFF.

V gene TRBV4-1 combines with J gene TRBJ1-1; 9 bases match TRBD1. V shed 3 bases and J 7 bases; nucleotides not matched to a gene: 6. Per germline, CDR1 MGHRA and CDR2 YSYEKL. The CDR3 spans 14 residues. The CDR3 spells CASSQTGGAREAFF. The CDR3 DNA reads TGCGCCAGCAGCCAGACAGGGGGAGCTCGTGAAGCTTTCTTT.

This chain joins TRBV28 and TRBJ2-1; TRBD2 aligns across 9 bases. The CDR3 totals 15 residues. Unmatched junction bases numbered 7, after V lost 8 bases and J lost 2 bases. Germline CDR1 reads MDHEN; CDR2 reads SYDVKM. In DNA form, the CDR3 reads TGTGCCAGCGCTAAAGCGGGGGGACCCTACAATGAGCAGTTCTTC. Its protein is CASAKAGGPYNEQFF.

This clone was detected only a few times. The rearrangement joins TRBV6-5 to TRBJ2-3; 7 bases align to TRBD2. Germline V lookup: CDR1 MNHEY, CDR2 SVGAGI. The CDR3 covers 15 residues. The V segment lost 6 bases and the J segment 8 bases; nucleotides outside the gene matches: 14. The DNA of the CDR3 is TGTGCCAGCAGACCCAACTGGGGGGGGGTGGTTACGCAGTATTTT. This translates into CASRPNWGGVVTQYF.

V usage is TRBV28 and J usage is TRBJ1-5; weak D call: TRBD1 (6 bases). The CDR3 spans 14 residues. V gave up 5 bases and J gave up 6 bases, with 14 bases separating them. Germline loops: CDR1 MDHEN, CDR2 SYDVKM. CDR3 DNA sequence: TGTGCCAGCAGTAGGGGGGGGACGGCTCAGCCCCAGCATTTT. It encodes CASSRGGTAQPQHF.

The chain is built from TRBV7-2 and TRBJ1-4, with D possibly TRBD1 on 5 matching bases. V was clipped by 3 bases and J by 7 bases, with 18 bases between them. CDR1 is SGHTA and CDR2 is FQGNSA in the germline V gene. The CDR3 consists of 16 residues. CDR3 residues: CASSLVPGGFSEKLFF. The CDR3 DNA reads as TGTGCCAGCAGCTTGGTCCCCGGGGGGTTTAGTGAAAAACTGTTTTTT.

The chain has TRBV7-2 and TRBJ1-5, with D possibly being TRBD1 (6 bases). CDR3 size: 16 residues. Germline CDR1 reads SGHTA; CDR2 reads FQGNSA. The V and J ends lost 5 bases and 2 bases respectively, with 16 bases between them. In DNA form, the CDR3 reads TGTGCCAGCAGCCCAAAGACAGGTTCTGGCAATCAGCCCCAGCATTTT. This sequence encodes CASSPKTGSGNQPQHF.

This clone has just one count. The J gene is TRBJ2-3, the V gene TRBV7-3; no clear D gene. V lost 5 bases and J 0 bases, leaving 9 bases between the germline ends. Germline CDR1 SGHTA, CDR2 FQGTGA. This CDR3 has 14 amino acids. The CDR3 sequence: CASSARSSTDTQYF. The CDR3 nucleotides are TGTGCCAGCAGCGCCCGGTCTAGCACAGATACGCAGTATTTT.

This clone showed up just a few times. The chain combines TRBV19 with TRBJ1-5; D not certain. The length of the CDR3 is 14 residues. V lost 5 bases, J lost 5 bases, and 13 bases lay in between. The germline V gene has CDR1 LNHDA and CDR2 SQIVND (reference sequence). The CDR3 here is CASSVWGGYQPQHF. CDR3 DNA sequence: TGTGCCAGTAGTGTATGGGGAGGTTATCAGCCCCAGCATTTT.

The chain has TRBV7-2 and TRBJ2-2, with D perhaps TRBD1 (5 bases). Germline lookup yields CDR1 SGHTA and CDR2 FQGNSA. Trimming cost V 6 bases and J 6 bases, with 11 bases left between them. The CDR3 sequence is 13 residues long. The CDR3 region has the DNA TGTGCCAGCAGAACGCAGGGTCCCGGGGAGCTGTTTTTT. Translating it yields CASRTQGPGELFF.

This chain connects TRBV28 to TRBJ2-2; 8 bases agree with TRBD2. Germline-derived CDR1 and CDR2 are MDHEN and SYDVKM. The CDR3 has 15 amino acids. V was clipped by 5 bases and J by 4 bases; unmatched bases: 6. CDR3: CASSLPGTSTGELFF. CDR3 bases: TGTGCCAGCAGTCTCCCCGGGACTAGCACCGGGGAGCTGTTTTTT.

The V and J genes are TRBV5-1 and TRBJ1-4; D is perhaps TRBD1 (6 bases). CDR1 and CDR2 from the germline V gene are SGHRS and YFSETQ. Trimming removed 6 bases from V and 3 bases from J, with 12 bases in between. The CDR3 is made up of 14 amino acids. CDR3 nucleotides: TGCGCCAGCACCCCCGGGACATCTAATGAAAAACTGTTTTTT. Residues: CASTPGTSNEKLFF.